This paragraph covers one TCR beta chain sequence. Germline CDR1 is LGHNT and CDR2 is FRNRAP. After removal of 1 base from V and 6 bases from J, the junction contained 7 bases not matched to a gene. The length of the CDR3 is 16 residues. These data come from a study of technical replicates of blood from several donors. Clones were sequenced by immunoSEQ multiplex PCR, and TCRdb holds only the in-frame ones, with some missing. The sample includes 60,000 to 85,000 clones, around 95% of them seen just once. The clonotype was recovered from a human donor in good health. The V call is TRBV12-5, the J call TRBJ2-2, with 8 bases identical to TRBD2. The specimen sequenced was T cells isolated from PBMCs. CDR3 DNA: TGTGCTAGTGGTTTGGGGACTAGCTCCTCTCCCGGGGAGCTGTTTTTT. Amino acid sequence: CASGLGTSSSPGELFF.